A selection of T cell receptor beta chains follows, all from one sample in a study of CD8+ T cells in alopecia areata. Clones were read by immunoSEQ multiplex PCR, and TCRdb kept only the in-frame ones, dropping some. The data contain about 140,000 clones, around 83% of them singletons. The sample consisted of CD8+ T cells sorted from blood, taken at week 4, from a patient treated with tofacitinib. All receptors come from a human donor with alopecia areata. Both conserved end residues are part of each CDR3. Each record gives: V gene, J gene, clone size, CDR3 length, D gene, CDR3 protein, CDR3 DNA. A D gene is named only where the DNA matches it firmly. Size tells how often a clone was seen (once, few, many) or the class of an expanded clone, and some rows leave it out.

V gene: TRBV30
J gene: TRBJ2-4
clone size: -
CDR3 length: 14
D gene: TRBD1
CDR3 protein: CAWRRTGTENIQYF
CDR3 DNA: TGTGCCTGGCGCCGTACCGGGACAGAAAACATTCAGTACTTC

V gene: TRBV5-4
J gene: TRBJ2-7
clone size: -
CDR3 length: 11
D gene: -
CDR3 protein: CASTRGVEQYF
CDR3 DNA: TGTGCCAGCACGAGGGGGGTTGAGCAGTACTTC

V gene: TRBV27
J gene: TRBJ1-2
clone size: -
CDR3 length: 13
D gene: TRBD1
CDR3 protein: CASSKTGAGGYTF
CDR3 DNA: TGTGCCAGCAGCAAGACAGGGGCGGGTGGCTACACCTTC

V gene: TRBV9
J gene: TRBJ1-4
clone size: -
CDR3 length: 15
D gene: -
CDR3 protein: CASSPSEGATEKLFF
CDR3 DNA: TGTGCCAGCAGCCCCAGCGAAGGGGCTACAGAAAAACTGTTTTTT

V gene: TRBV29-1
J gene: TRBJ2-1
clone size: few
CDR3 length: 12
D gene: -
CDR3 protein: CSVRTGASEQFF
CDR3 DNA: TGCAGCGTTAGAACGGGTGCAAGTGAGCAGTTCTTC

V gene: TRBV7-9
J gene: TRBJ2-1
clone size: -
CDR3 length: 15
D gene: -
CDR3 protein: CASTLGQGPYNEQFF
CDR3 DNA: TGTGCCAGCACGTTGGGTCAGGGGCCCTACAATGAGCAGTTCTTC

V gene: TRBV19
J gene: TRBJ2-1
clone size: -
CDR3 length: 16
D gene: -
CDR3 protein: CASSPAHRREQNEQFF
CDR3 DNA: TGTGCCAGTAGTCCCGCGCATCGTCGGGAACAAAATGAGCAGTTCTTC

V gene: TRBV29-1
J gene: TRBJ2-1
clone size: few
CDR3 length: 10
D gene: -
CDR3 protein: CSVDSNEQFF
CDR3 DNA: TGCAGCGTTGACTCGAATGAGCAGTTCTTC

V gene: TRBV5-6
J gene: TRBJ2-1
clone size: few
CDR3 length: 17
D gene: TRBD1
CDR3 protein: CASSLAVRGGPYNEQFF
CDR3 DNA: TGTGCCAGCAGCTTGGCCGTTCGAGGGGGCCCCTACAATGAGCAGTTCTTC

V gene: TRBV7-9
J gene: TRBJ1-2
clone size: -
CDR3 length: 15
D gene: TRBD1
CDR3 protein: CASSLSGDRAGGYTF
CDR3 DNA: TGTGCCAGCAGCTTATCAGGGGACAGGGCCGGGGGCTACACCTTC

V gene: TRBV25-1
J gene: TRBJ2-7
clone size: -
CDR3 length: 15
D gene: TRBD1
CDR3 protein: CASSELTGVGNEQYF
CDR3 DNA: TGTGCCAGCAGTGAGCTGACAGGGGTGGGGAACGAGCAGTACTTC

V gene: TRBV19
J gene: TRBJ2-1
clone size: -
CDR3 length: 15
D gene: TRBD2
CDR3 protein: CASSWISGNTYEQFF
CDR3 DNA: TGTGCCAGTAGTTGGATTAGCGGGAATACGTATGAGCAGTTCTTC

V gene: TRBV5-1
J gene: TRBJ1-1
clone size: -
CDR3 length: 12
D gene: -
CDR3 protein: CASSLASTEAFF
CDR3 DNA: TGCGCCAGCAGCTTGGCCAGCACTGAAGCTTTCTTT

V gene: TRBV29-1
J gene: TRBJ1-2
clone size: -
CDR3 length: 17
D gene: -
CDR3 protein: CSVGSMGAPRSNYGYTF
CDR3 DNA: TGCAGCGTTGGGTCCATGGGGGCTCCTCGTTCTAACTATGGCTACACCTTC

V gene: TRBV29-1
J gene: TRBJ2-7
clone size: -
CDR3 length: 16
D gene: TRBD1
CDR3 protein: CSVEDRGDSMSYEQYF
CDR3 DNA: TGCAGCGTTGAAGATCGTGGGGACAGCATGTCCTACGAGCAGTACTTC

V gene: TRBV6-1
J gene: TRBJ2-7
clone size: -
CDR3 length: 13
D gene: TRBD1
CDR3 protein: CASSPGTAYEQYF
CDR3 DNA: TGTGCCAGCAGCCCCGGGACAGCCTACGAGCAGTACTTC

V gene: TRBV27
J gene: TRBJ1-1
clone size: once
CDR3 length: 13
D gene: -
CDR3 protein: CASSLGKRTEAFF
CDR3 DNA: TGTGCCAGCAGTTTGGGGAAGCGGACTGAAGCTTTCTTT

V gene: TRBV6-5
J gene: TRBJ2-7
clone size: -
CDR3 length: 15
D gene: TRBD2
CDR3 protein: CASSYFSGEYYEQYF
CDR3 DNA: TGTGCCAGCAGTTACTTTAGCGGGGAGTACTACGAGCAGTACTTC

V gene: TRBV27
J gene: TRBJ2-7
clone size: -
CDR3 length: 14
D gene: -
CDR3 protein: CASSLAGPPVEQYF
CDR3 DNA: TGTGCCAGCAGTTTAGCGGGACCCCCTGTCGAGCAGTACTTC

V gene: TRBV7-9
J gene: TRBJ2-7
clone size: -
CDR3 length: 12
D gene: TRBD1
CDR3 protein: CASSLGTGEQYF
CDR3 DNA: TGTGCCAGCAGCTTAGGGACAGGAGAGCAGTACTTC

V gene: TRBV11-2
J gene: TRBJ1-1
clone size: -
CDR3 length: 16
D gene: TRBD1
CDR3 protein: CASSLDQWGTDTEAFF
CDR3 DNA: TGTGCCAGCAGCTTAGATCAATGGGGGACAGACACTGAAGCTTTCTTT

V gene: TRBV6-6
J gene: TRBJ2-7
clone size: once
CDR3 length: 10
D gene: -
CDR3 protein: CATGLTEQYF
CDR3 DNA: TGTGCCACGGGCCTGACCGAGCAGTACTTC

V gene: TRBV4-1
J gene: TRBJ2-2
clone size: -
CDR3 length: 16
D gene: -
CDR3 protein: CASSLGTRTGTGELFF
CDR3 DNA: TGCGCCAGCAGCCTGGGGACCCGAACGGGCACCGGGGAGCTGTTTTTT

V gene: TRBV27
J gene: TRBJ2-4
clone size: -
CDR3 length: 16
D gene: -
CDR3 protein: CASSFPTDLAKNIQYF
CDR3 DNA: TGTGCCAGCAGTTTCCCGACGGATTTAGCCAAAAACATTCAGTACTTC

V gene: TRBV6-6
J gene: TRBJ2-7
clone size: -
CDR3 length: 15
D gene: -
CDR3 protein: CASSVTSVGRDEQYF
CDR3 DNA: TGTGCCAGCAGCGTTACCTCGGTGGGCAGGGACGAGCAGTACTTC

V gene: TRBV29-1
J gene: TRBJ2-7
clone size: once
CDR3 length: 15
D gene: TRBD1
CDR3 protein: CSVEVPGQYAYEQYF
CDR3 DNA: TGCAGCGTTGAAGTGCCGGGACAGTACGCCTACGAGCAGTACTTC

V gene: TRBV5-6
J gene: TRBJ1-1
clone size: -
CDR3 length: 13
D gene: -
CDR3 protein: CASNPGGLTEAFF
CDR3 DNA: TGTGCCAGCAACCCGGGGGGCCTCACTGAAGCTTTCTTT

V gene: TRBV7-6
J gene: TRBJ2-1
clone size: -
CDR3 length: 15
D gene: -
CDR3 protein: CASSLQGSIYNEQFF
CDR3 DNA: TGTGCCAGCAGCTTACAGGGGTCTATCTACAATGAGCAGTTCTTC

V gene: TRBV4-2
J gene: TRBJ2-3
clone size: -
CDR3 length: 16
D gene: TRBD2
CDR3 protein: CASSQRLAGNTDTQYF
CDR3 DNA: TGTGCCAGCAGCCAACGACTAGCGGGTAACACAGATACGCAGTATTTT

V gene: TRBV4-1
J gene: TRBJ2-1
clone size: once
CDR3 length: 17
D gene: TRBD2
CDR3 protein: CASSQRPGTSDHNEQFF
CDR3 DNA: TGCGCCAGCAGCCAGAGACCCGGGACTAGCGACCACAATGAGCAGTTCTTC

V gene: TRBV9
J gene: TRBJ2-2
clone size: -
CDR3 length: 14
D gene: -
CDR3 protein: CASSVQGGAGELFF
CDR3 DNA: TGTGCCAGCAGCGTACAAGGCGGGGCCGGGGAGCTGTTTTTT

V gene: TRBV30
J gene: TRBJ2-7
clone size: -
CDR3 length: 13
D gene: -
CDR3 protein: CAWRPLGGGEQYF
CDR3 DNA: TGTGCCTGGAGACCCTTAGGAGGAGGCGAGCAGTACTTC

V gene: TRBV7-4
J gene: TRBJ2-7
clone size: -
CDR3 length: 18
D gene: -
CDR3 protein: CASSLGGQPSLEPYEQYF
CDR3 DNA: TGTGCCAGCAGCTTGGGGGGACAGCCCTCTTTAGAACCCTACGAGCAGTACTTC

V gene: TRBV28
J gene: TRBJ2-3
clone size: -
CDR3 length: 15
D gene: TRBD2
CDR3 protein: CASSPLAGGPDTQYF
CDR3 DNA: TGTGCCAGCAGCCCATTAGCGGGAGGGCCAGATACGCAGTATTTT

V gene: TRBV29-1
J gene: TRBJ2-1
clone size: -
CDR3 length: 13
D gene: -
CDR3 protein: CSVDLATGGEQFF
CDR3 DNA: TGCAGCGTTGACCTGGCCACGGGTGGTGAGCAGTTCTTC

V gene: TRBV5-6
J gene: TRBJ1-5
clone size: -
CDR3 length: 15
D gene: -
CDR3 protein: CASSLQGYSNQPQHF
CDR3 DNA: TGTGCCAGCAGCTTACAGGGTTATAGCAATCAGCCCCAGCATTTT

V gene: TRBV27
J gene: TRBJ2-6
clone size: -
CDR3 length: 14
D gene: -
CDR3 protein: CASSSGFGANVLTF
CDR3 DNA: TGTGCCAGCAGTTCAGGTTTTGGGGCCAACGTCCTGACTTTC

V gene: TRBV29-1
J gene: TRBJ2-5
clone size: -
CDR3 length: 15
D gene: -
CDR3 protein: CSVEVRTLQGETQYF
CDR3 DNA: TGCAGCGTTGAAGTAAGGACCCTACAAGGGGAGACCCAGTACTTC

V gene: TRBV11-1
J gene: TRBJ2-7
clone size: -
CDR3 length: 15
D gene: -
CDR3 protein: CASSQTRTFSYEQYF
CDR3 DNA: TGTGCCAGCAGCCAGACAAGGACTTTTTCCTACGAGCAGTACTTC

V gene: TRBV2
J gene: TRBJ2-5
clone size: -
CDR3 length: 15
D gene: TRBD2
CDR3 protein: CASSEAGGLGETQYF
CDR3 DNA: TGTGCCAGCAGTGAAGCGGGGGGACTAGGGGAGACCCAGTACTTC

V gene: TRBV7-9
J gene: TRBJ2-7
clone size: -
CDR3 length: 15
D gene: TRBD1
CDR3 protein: CASSPDRGPSYEQYF
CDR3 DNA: TGTGCCAGCAGCCCGGACAGGGGGCCCTCCTACGAGCAGTACTTC

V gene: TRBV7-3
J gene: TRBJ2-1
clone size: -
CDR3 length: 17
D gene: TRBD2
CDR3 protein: CASSFRLAGGPFDEQFF
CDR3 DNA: TGTGCCAGCAGCTTCCGACTAGCGGGAGGGCCCTTCGATGAGCAGTTCTTC

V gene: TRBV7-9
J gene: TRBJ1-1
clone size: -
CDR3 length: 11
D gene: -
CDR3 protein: CASMVNTEAFF
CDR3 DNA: TGTGCCAGCATGGTGAACACTGAAGCTTTCTTT

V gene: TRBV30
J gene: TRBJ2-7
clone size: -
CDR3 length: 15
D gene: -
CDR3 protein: CAWSVLADAPYEQYF
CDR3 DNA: TGTGCCTGGAGTGTTTTGGCGGATGCTCCCTACGAGCAGTACTTC

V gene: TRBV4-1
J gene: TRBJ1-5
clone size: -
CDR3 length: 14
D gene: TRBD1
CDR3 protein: CASSPGQGNQPQHF
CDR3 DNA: TGCGCCAGCAGCCCCGGACAGGGGAATCAGCCCCAGCATTTT

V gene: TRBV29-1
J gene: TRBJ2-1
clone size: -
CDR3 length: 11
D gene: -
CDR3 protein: CSVDLFNEQFF
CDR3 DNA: TGCAGCGTTGACCTCTTTAATGAGCAGTTCTTC

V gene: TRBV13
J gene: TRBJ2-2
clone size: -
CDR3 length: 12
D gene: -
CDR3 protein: CASSSGQKYGRF
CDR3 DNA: TGTGCCAGCAGCTCCGGACAGAAATACGGACGATTT

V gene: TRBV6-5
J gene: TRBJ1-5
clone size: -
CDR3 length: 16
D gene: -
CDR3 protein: CASSYGDPGQGQPQHF
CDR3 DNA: TGTGCCAGCAGTTACGGCGATCCGGGACAAGGACAGCCCCAGCATTTT

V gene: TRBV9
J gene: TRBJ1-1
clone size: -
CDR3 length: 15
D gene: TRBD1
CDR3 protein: CASSGGGQMNTEAFF
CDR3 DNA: TGTGCCAGCAGCGGAGGGGGACAGATGAACACTGAAGCTTTCTTT

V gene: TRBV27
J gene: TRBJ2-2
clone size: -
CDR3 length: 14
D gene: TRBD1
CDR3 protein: CASRGQGDTGELFF
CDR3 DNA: TGTGCCAGCAGGGGACAGGGAGACACCGGGGAGCTGTTTTTT

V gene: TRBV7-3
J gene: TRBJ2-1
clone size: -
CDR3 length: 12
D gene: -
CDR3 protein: CASTNQYNEQFF
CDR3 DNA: TGTGCCAGCACGAACCAATACAATGAGCAGTTCTTC

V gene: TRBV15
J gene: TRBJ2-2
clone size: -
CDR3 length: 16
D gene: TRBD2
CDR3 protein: CATSRGLAGVEGELFF
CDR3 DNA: TGTGCCACCAGCAGAGGACTAGCGGGGGTAGAAGGGGAGCTGTTTTTT

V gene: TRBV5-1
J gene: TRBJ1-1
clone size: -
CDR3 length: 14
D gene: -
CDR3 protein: CASSLDLSNTEAFF
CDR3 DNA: TGCGCCAGCAGCTTGGATCTTTCGAACACTGAAGCTTTCTTT

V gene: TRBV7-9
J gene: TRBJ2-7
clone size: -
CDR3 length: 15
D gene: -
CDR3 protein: CASSLAQGTSYEQYF
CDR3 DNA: TGTGCCAGCAGCTTAGCGCAGGGTACCTCCTACGAGCAGTACTTC